The next 28 T cell receptor beta chains were all read from a single sample in a study of glioma-infiltrating T cells after dendritic cell vaccination. TCRdb's copy holds only in-frame clones and misses some; the assay was immunoSEQ multiplex PCR. The sample records under 35,000 clones, 90% to 95% being singletons. Sequenced material: blood, taken before dendritic cell vaccination. The receptors were sampled from a human donor with glioblastoma.

The genes are TRBV5-1 and TRBJ1-1; 8 bases are shared with TRBD1. This CDR3 has 15 residues. Germline V gene sequence: CDR1 SGHRS, CDR2 YFSETQ. The V segment lost 4 bases and the J segment 1 base; nucleotides outside the gene matches: 6. CDR3 loop: CASSPRTGRNTEAFF. The DNA of the CDR3 is TGCGCCAGCAGCCCCCGGACAGGGAGGAACACTGAAGCTTTCTTT.

The chain joins TRBV10-3 to TRBJ1-5; D uncertain. V was clipped by 6 bases and J by 4 bases, with 10 bases between them. The CDR3 consists of 13 residues. Germline CDR1 is ENHRY and CDR2 is SYGVKD. DNA of the CDR3: TGTGCCATCAGCGACGAGGAGAATCAGCCCCAGCATTTT. It codes for CAISDEENQPQHF.

This chain connects TRBV11-1 to TRBJ1-1, with TRBD1 as a possible D gene (6 bases). Trimming stripped 3 bases from V and 7 bases from J, with 12 bases between. Germline V gene lookup returns CDR1 SGHAT and CDR2 FQDESV (reference sequence). This CDR3 is built from 13 residues. The CDR3 sequence: CASSFEGVLEAFF. The DNA for the CDR3 is TGTGCCAGCAGCTTTGAGGGGGTACTTGAAGCTTTCTTT.

This chain joins TRBV2 and TRBJ1-2; D uncertain. This CDR3 is 14 amino acids long. Looked up from germline, CDR1 is SNHLY and CDR2 is FYNNEI. Deletions cut 8 bases from V and 4 bases from J, with 17 bases between. The chain's CDR3 is CASGGFDGIYGYTF. CDR3 DNA: TGTGCCAGCGGAGGATTTGACGGGATCTATGGCTACACCTTC. The whole variable domain, filled in from reference TRBV2 and TRBJ1-2, reads EPEVTQTPSHQVTQMGQEVILRCVPISNHLYFYWYRQILGQKVEFLVSFYNNEISEKSEIFDDQFSVERPDGSNFTLKIRSTKLEDSAMYFCASGGFDGIYGYTFGSGTRLTVV.

The chain uses TRBV18 and TRBJ2-1, with 15 positions matching TRBD2. The germline CDR1 and CDR2 sequences are KGHSH and LQKENI. The CDR3 runs 14 residues. Trimming took 5 bases from V and 8 from J; bases not matched to a gene: 1. In DNA, the CDR3 is TGTGCCAGCTCAAGGACTAGCGGGGGGGATGAGCAGTTCTTC. Its protein product is CASSRTSGGDEQFF.

The V call is TRBV11-1, the J call TRBJ1-4, with D perhaps matching TRBD1 (5 bases). CDR3 length: 15 residues. With 2 bases removed from V and 8 bases from J, the gap between germline ends came to 15 bases. Germline lookup yields CDR1 SGHAT and CDR2 FQDESV (reference sequence). The CDR3 DNA is TGTGCCAGCAGCTTACGCGCGGGACTGGACGAAAAACTGTTTTTT. The encoded protein is CASSLRAGLDEKLFF.

This chain connects TRBV5-6 to TRBJ2-5; D possibly corresponds to TRBD1 (6 bases). Germline CDR1 SGHDT, CDR2 YYEEEE. Trimming stripped 2 bases from V and 1 base from J, with 12 bases between. This CDR3 has 15 residues. CDR3 protein: CASSLTGPTQETQYF. CDR3 nucleotide sequence: TGTGCCAGCAGCTTAACAGGGCCAACCCAAGAGACCCAGTACTTC.

V is TRBV6-6 and J is TRBJ1-1; 9 positions agree with TRBD1. The germline CDR1 and CDR2 sequences are MNHNY and SVGAGI (reference sequence). Unmatched junction bases numbered 10, after V lost 6 bases and J lost 5 bases. CDR3 length: 15 amino acids. Here the CDR3 DNA reads TGTGCCAGCAGGGGGACAGGGAGATTTGGGACTGAAGCTTTCTTT. Translated, it gives CASRGTGRFGTEAFF.

This clone turned up a few times. This sequence joins TRBV5-5 and TRBJ1-1; maybe TRBD1 (6 bases). V shed 4 bases and J shed 0 bases, with 13 bases lying between them. The CDR3 extends over 15 amino acids. The germline V gene encodes CDR1 SGHKS and CDR2 YYEKEE (reference sequence). The CDR3 DNA is TGTGCCAGCAGCCACAGGGACGGCTTGAACACTGAAGCTTTCTTT. Protein: CASSHRDGLNTEAFF.

This CDR3 reads CASRPRGGGEKLFF. The CDR3 DNA reads TGTGCCAGTAGACCCCGTGGGGGCGGTGAAAAACTGTTTTTT. The genes are TRBV19 and TRBJ1-4, with D possibly matching TRBD1 (6 bases). Germline assignment: CDR1 LNHDA and CDR2 SQIVND (reference sequence). Trimming left V 6 bases short and J 7 bases short, with 15 bases between. The CDR3 consists of 14 residues.

In nucleotides, the CDR3 is TGTGCCAGCAGTTCACACCAACAGGGACAAAGCTCCTACGAGCAGTACTTC. This codes for CASSSHQQGQSSYEQYF. J is TRBJ2-7 and V is TRBV27; weak D call: TRBD1 (6 bases). The CDR3 has 17 amino acids. V gave up 4 bases and J gave up 0 bases, with 19 bases separating them. CDR1 is MNHEY, CDR2 SMNVEV, per germline (reference sequence).

J is TRBJ2-3 and V is TRBV9, with TRBD2 matching 10 bases. CDR1 is SGDLS and CDR2 is YYNGEE in the germline V gene. The CDR3 contains 16 residues. The ends lost 3 bases at V and 6 bases at J; junction bases unmatched: 10. The CDR3 here is CASSGWSGGAPDTQYF. CDR3 DNA sequence: TGTGCCAGCAGCGGTTGGAGCGGGGGGGCCCCCGATACGCAGTATTTT.

The CDR3 coding sequence is TGTGCCAGTACGAAGGGGCCGAGCACAGATACGCAGTATTTT. Protein: CASTKGPSTDTQYF. V usage is TRBV19 and J usage is TRBJ2-3; D perhaps matches TRBD1 (5 bases). V shed 7 bases and J shed 0 bases, with 11 bases lying between them. The CDR3 consists of 14 residues. In germline, CDR1 is LNHDA, CDR2 SQIVND (reference sequence).

The chain combines TRBV29-1 with TRBJ1-1, with 9 bases aligning to TRBD1. With V trimmed by 6 bases and J by 7 bases, 9 bases remained unmatched. Germline CDR1 is SQVTM and CDR2 is ANQGSEA. The CDR3 is 13 amino acids. Here the CDR3 DNA reads TGCAGCGTACCGGGACAGGGAAGGGATGAAGCTTTCTTT. It specifies CSVPGQGRDEAFF.

This chain connects TRBV6-5 to TRBJ2-7; TRBD2 aligns across 8 bases. There are 13 residues in the CDR3. The germline V gene has CDR1 MNHEY and CDR2 SVGAGI. J lost 6 bases, V lost 7 bases, and 8 bases had no gene match. The CDR3 sequence: CASTHGGGSEQYF. CDR3 coding DNA: TGTGCCAGCACCCACGGGGGGGGCAGCGAGCAGTACTTC.

The J gene is TRBJ2-3, the V gene TRBV5-1; perhaps TRBD1 as D (5 bases). Per germline, CDR1 SGHRS and CDR2 YFSETQ. This CDR3 has 15 amino acids. The ends were cut back, 3 bases at V and 2 bases at J, with 13 bases in the middle. The CDR3 here is CASSSGMGYTDTQYF. The CDR3 bases are TGCGCCAGCAGCTCAGGGATGGGGTACACAGATACGCAGTATTTT.

The chain is built from TRBV5-5 and TRBJ2-3, with 9 bases fitting TRBD1. There are 16 residues in the CDR3. Trimming at V came to 4 bases and at J to 2 bases, leaving 8 bases not matched to a gene. The germline V gene encodes CDR1 SGHKS and CDR2 YYEKEE (reference sequence). The CDR3 protein is CASSRGGTGNTDTQYF. Written as DNA, the CDR3 is TGTGCCAGCAGCAGGGGGGGGACAGGGAACACAGATACGCAGTATTTT.

The V and J genes are TRBV18 and TRBJ2-5; perhaps TRBD1 as D (6 bases). V dropped 0 bases and J dropped 7 bases, with 18 bases sitting between them. This CDR3 contains 16 residues. Germline CDR1 and CDR2: KGHSH and LQKENI. The CDR3 DNA reads TGTGCCAGCTCACCACCTGGTCCAGGGGATTCAGGGACCCAGTACTTC. This translates into CASSPPGPGDSGTQYF.

Comment on this clone: The junction and the germline gene differ at one end; a read error may be behind it. Other DNA variants within this sample encode the same CDR3. The V call is TRBV6-1, the J call TRBJ1-6, with D maybe TRBD1 (5 bases). Germline CDR1 MNHNS, CDR2 SASEGT. The CDR3 covers 14 residues. The CDR3 is CASRGGAYNSPLHF. CDR3 in DNA: TGTGCCAGCAGAGGAGGGGCTTATAATTCACCCCTCCATTTT.

V gene TRBV11-2 combines with J gene TRBJ2-2; possibly TRBD2 for D (7 bases). Trimming pared 8 bases from V and 5 bases from J, leaving 24 bases between. The CDR3 covers 17 residues. Germline CDR1 reads SGHAT; CDR2 reads FQNNGV. CDR3: CASRLPPGGILTGELFF. In nucleotides, the CDR3 is TGTGCCAGCCGTCTCCCCCCGGGGGGCATTTTGACCGGGGAGCTGTTTTTT.

This chain joins TRBV13 and TRBJ1-2; TRBD1 aligns across 10 bases. The length of the CDR3 is 14 residues. The V and J ends lost 4 bases and 6 bases, in that order; junction bases with no gene match: 5. Germline V gives CDR1 PRHDT, CDR2 FYEKMQ (reference sequence). The DNA of the CDR3 is TGTGCCAGCAGCTCCCCGACAGGGGGCGATGGCTACACCTTC. Amino acid sequence: CASSSPTGGDGYTF.

The V call is TRBV5-1, the J call TRBJ2-3; 9 nucleotides align to TRBD1. The trim removed 4 bases at V and 2 bases at J, leaving 5 bases unmatched. The CDR3 runs 15 residues. Germline CDR1 reads SGHRS; CDR2 reads YFSETQ. CDR3 DNA: TGCGCCAGCAGCCCGACAGGGGGGTTCACAGATACGCAGTATTTT. Amino acid sequence: CASSPTGGFTDTQYF.

CDR3 nucleotide sequence: TGTGCCAGCAGCCCCTTGGCGGGGGGGCTGGGCTACGAGCAGTACTTC. This sequence encodes CASSPLAGGLGYEQYF. This chain uses TRBV7-2 with TRBJ2-7; the match to TRBD2 covers 9 bases. Germline loops: CDR1 SGHTA, CDR2 FQGNSA. The CDR3 has 16 residues. Trimming took 5 bases from V and 3 from J; bases not matched to a gene: 11.

This clone was counted between two and nine times. V gene TRBV5-8 combines with J gene TRBJ2-1, with D tentatively TRBD1 (5 bases). This CDR3 has 14 amino acids. V was shortened by 4 bases and J by 7 bases, with 15 bases between the two germline ends. In germline, CDR1 is SGHTS, CDR2 YDEGEE. This CDR3 is CASSVWAGYNEQFF. The CDR3 DNA reads TGTGCCAGCAGCGTATGGGCAGGGTATAATGAGCAGTTCTTC. The complete variable domain, with remaining parts taken from reference TRBV5-8 and TRBJ2-1, reads EAGVTQSPTHLIKTRGQQATLRCSPISGHTSVYWYQQALGLGLQFLLWYDEGEERNRGNFPPRFSGRQFPNYSSELNVNALELEDSALYLCASSVWAGYNEQFFGPGTRLTVL.

The J gene is TRBJ1-5, the V gene TRBV19; 8 bases map to TRBD1. Per germline, CDR1 LNHDA and CDR2 SQIVND (reference sequence). V lost 7 bases and J lost 0; bases outside the gene matches: 5. CDR3 length: 15 amino acids. The CDR3 coding sequence is TGTGCCAGTACTAAGGGACAGGTTAGCAATCAGCCCCAGCATTTT. This gives the protein CASTKGQVSNQPQHF.

The V gene is TRBV5-1, the J gene TRBJ2-1; 8 bases agree with TRBD2. Looked up from germline, CDR1 is SGHRS and CDR2 is YFSETQ. The V and J ends lost 0 bases and 4 bases, in that order; junction bases with no gene match: 3. CDR3 length: 15 residues. The DNA for the CDR3 is TGCGCCAGCAGCTTGGAAGCGGGGGAATACAATGAGCAGTTCTTC. Translated, it gives CASSLEAGEYNEQFF.

CDR3 in DNA: TGTGCCAGCAGCGAAAAGCCTGACTCAGGGGATGGCTACACCTTC. Its translation: CASSEKPDSGDGYTF. The chain uses TRBV6-1 and TRBJ1-2, with D tentatively TRBD1 (6 bases). Trimming pared 6 bases from V and 6 bases from J, leaving 20 bases between. The length of the CDR3 is 15 residues. The germline V gene has CDR1 MNHNS and CDR2 SASEGT.

The chain uses TRBV27 and TRBJ2-7, with TRBD1 matching over 8 bases. CDR3 size: 15 residues. The V gene end was trimmed by 6 bases and the J gene end by 3 bases; junction bases not matched to a gene: 10. Germline values: CDR1 MNHEY, CDR2 SMNVEV (reference sequence). The DNA for the CDR3 is TGTGCCAGCAGCTCTCTTGGGACAGGACGCTACGAGCAGTACTTC. This sequence encodes CASSSLGTGRYEQYF.